This T cell receptor beta chain was profiled in a study of blood T cells in healthy people across ages. Broader study findings: Without sorted subsets, naive and antigen-experienced compartments could not be conclusively compared.

The second PCR ran roughly 7 to 12 cycles with a sample-barcoded 5' primer and J-beta primers. TCRdb re-called the 5' RACE reads with MiXCR, one entry per CDR3 protein. The data contain 850,000 to 1,100,000 distinct CDR3 sequences, approximately 38% of them singletons. Concerning this clonotype: Its antigen is not identified.

Trimming left V 0 bases short and J 0 bases short, with 6 bases between. This CDR3 spans 13 amino acids. The germline V gene encodes CDR1 SQVTM and CDR2 ANQGSEA. In each sample, at least 6 million PBMCs were isolated. Source material: blood. The rearrangement uses TRBV29-1 and TRBJ2-7, with D uncertain. The sequence derives from a man between 18 and 35 years old in good health. The CDR3 reads CSVEDLGSYEQYF. The CDR3 DNA is TGCAGCGTTGAAGATCTGGGCTCCTACGAGCAGTACTTC.